The 8 T cell receptor beta chains in this list originate from one sample, sequenced in a study of cytomegalovirus exposure and HLA in healthy donors. Both 60 Vbeta primers and 13 Jbeta primers went into the PCR. The data were produced by immunoSEQ multiplex PCR, yet TCRdb's version contains in-frame clones alone and is incomplete. The repertoire consists of tens of thousands of clones, with less than 80% occurring once and the leading ten covering around 10%. The sample consisted of PBMCs. The receptor set was obtained from a middle-aged woman in good health and CMV-seropositive.

This rearrangement joins TRBV5-1 to TRBJ2-7; a possible D gene is TRBD1 (5 bases). Per germline, CDR1 SGHRS and CDR2 YFSETQ. The CDR3 consists of 15 residues. V was cut by 5 bases and J by 2 bases, with 17 bases left in between. The CDR3 bases are TGCGCCAGCAGTATGAATGGGGCAGGACCCTACGAGCAGTACTTC. As protein: CASSMNGAGPYEQYF. Looking up the rest from reference TRBV5-1 and TRBJ2-7 gives the full variable domain: KAGVTQTPRYLIKTRGQQVTLSCSPISGHRSVSWYQQTPGQGLQFLFEYFSETQRNKGNFPGRFSGRQFSNSRSEMNVSTLELGDSALYLCASSMNGAGPYEQYFGPGTRLTVT.

This clone came up a few times. This rearrangement joins TRBV7-3 to TRBJ2-3; possible D gene TRBD1, 6 bases. Germline CDR1 reads SGHTA; CDR2 reads FQGTGA. The CDR3 contains 14 residues. V was trimmed by 4 bases and J by 4 bases, leaving 12 bases between them. The CDR3 DNA follows: TGTGCCAGCAGCTCCGGACAGAGGTCAGATACGCAGTATTTT. This translates into CASSSGQRSDTQYF.

This rearrangement joins TRBV7-2 to TRBJ2-1; 12 bases line up with TRBD2. Germline V gene data show CDR1 as SGHTA and CDR2 as FQGNSA. This CDR3 has 16 amino acids. Trimming removed 2 bases from V and 4 bases from J; junction bases left unmatched: 3. CDR3 loop: CASSLWTSGEYNEQFF. The CDR3 region has the DNA TGTGCCAGCAGCTTATGGACTAGCGGGGAATACAATGAGCAGTTCTTC.

The rearrangement links TRBV5-4 to TRBJ2-3; weak D call: TRBD2 (5 bases). The CDR3 consists of 14 residues. Germline V gives CDR1 SGHNT, CDR2 YYREEE (reference sequence). With 2 bases removed from V and 3 bases from J, the gap between germline ends came to 10 bases. In nucleotides, the CDR3 is TGTGCCAGCAGCTTAGGGAGTCGGACAGATACGCAGTATTTT. Translation gives CASSLGSRTDTQYF.

V and J are TRBV14 and TRBJ2-7; no firm D call. Germline assignment: CDR1 SGHDN and CDR2 FVKESK. Trimming stripped 5 bases from V and 0 bases from J, with 5 bases between. This CDR3 spans 12 amino acids. The CDR3 bases are TGTGCCAGCAGCGCGAGCTCCTACGAGCAGTACTTC. Amino acid sequence: CASSASSYEQYF. Filled out from reference TRBV14 and TRBJ2-7, the complete variable domain reads EAGVTQFPSHSVIEKGQTVTLRCDPISGHDNLYWYRRVMGKEIKFLLHFVKESKQDESGMPNNRFLAERTGGTYSTLKVQPAELEDSGVYFCASSASSYEQYFGPGTRLTVT.

J is TRBJ1-1 and V is TRBV9; D gene ambiguous. Germline V CDR1 and CDR2: SGDLS, YYNGEE. The CDR3 totals 17 residues. V lost 0 bases to trimming and J lost 1 base, with 16 bases between them. The CDR3 DNA reads as TGTGCCAGCAGCGTAGTTTCAGTTGGGCAGGCGAACACTGAAGCTTTCTTT. It codes for CASSVVSVGQANTEAFF.

The chain employs TRBV7-3 and TRBJ1-3; perhaps TRBD1 as D (6 bases). In germline, CDR1 is SGHTA, CDR2 FQGTGA. The CDR3 covers 13 residues. The V and J ends lost 5 bases and 4 bases respectively, with 9 bases between them. The CDR3 spells CASSATGGNTIYF. In DNA form, the CDR3 reads TGTGCCAGCAGCGCGACAGGAGGAAACACCATATATTTT.

This chain joins TRBV5-1 and TRBJ1-4, with D possibly matching TRBD1 (5 bases). Trimming pared 0 bases from V and 6 bases from J, leaving 12 bases between. This CDR3 comprises 15 residues. Germline lookup yields CDR1 SGHRS and CDR2 YFSETQ. This CDR3 is CASSLDWGRYEKLFF. DNA of the CDR3: TGCGCCAGCAGCTTGGACTGGGGGAGGTATGAAAAACTGTTTTTT.